Sequencing of this T cell receptor beta chain was carried out in a study of blood T cell repertoires in COVID-19. Study in general: Italy, Spain and the United States were the sources of the convalescent and acute COVID-19 samples.

In the authors' methods: Quantification of nucleated cells was approximated via reference gene primer amplification. Clones were read by immunoSEQ multiplex PCR, and TCRdb kept only the in-frame ones, dropping some. V and J calls and clone size are copied from that table; D and trimming were computed from the DNA. Among around 76,000 clones listed, about three quarters were seen once. The sequencing sample was made of peripheral blood. This TCR derives from a woman older than 75 with active or convalescent COVID-19.

The CDR3 nucleotides are TGTGCCAGCAGCTTATCCGGTGCTTACAATGAGCAGTTCTTC. This codes for CASSLSGAYNEQFF. The chain has TRBV7-8 and TRBJ2-1; unclear D gene. This CDR3 has 14 residues. Deletions cut 2 bases from V and 4 bases from J, with 9 bases between. Germline V gene data show CDR1 as SGHVS and CDR2 as FQNEAQ.